The source of this TCR beta chain is a study of blood T cell repertoires in COVID-19. Germline CDR1 reads SGHVS; CDR2 reads FQNEAQ. CDR3 size: 15 residues. V lost 3 bases and J 6 bases, leaving 16 bases between the germline ends. In the original workflow: Amplifying reference gene primers gave estimates of nucleated cell counts. This table comes from immunoSEQ multiplex PCR, and its TCRdb copy is limited to in-frame clones, with some not included. That table furnishes V, J and clone size, whereas the DNA furnished D and trimming. This sample yields under 450,000 clones, of which more than 70% are seen a single time; 10% to 15% belongs to the top ten.

The sequence was obtained from a woman in her forties or fifties with COVID-19, enrolled during active disease. The sequenced material came from peripheral blood. The genes are TRBV7-8 and TRBJ2-3, with D uncertain. CDR3: CASSFLSAASDTQYF. CDR3 nucleotides: TGTGCCAGCAGCTTCCTAAGCGCCGCCTCCGATACGCAGTATTTT.